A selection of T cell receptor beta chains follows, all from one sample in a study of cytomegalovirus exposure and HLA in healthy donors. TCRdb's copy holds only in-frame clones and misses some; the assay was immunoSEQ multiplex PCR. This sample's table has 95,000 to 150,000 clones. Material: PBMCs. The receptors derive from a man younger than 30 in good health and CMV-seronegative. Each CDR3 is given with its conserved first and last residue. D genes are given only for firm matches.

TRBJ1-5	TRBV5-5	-	CASTKGGVNNQPQHF	TGTGCCAGCACCAAGGGGGGGGTCAACAATCAGCCCCAGCATTTT
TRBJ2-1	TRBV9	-	CASSVVSAGPYNEQFF	TGTGCCAGCAGCGTAGTCTCGGCGGGACCCTACAATGAGCAGTTCTTC
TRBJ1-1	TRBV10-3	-	CAISEFGARRSRSEAFF	TGTGCCATCAGTGAGTTTGGTGCCAGGAGGTCGAGGTCTGAAGCTTTCTTT
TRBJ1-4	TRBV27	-	CASSYREGEKLFF	TGTGCCAGCAGTTACAGGGAGGGTGAAAAACTGTTTTTT
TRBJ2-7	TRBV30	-	CAWSVSLGLSYEQYF	TGTGCCTGGAGTGTTTCTTTGGGGCTCTCCTACGAGCAGTACTTC
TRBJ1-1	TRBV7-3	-	CASSLNPGLGTEAFF	TGTGCCAGCAGCTTAAATCCGGGGTTGGGAACTGAAGCTTTCTTT
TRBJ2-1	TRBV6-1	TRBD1	CASSPTDDRAQFF	TGTGCCAGCTCCCCGACCGATGACAGGGCTCAGTTCTTC
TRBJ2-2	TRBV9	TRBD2	CASSPRTSGTGELFF	TGTGCCAGCAGCCCACGGACTAGCGGCACCGGGGAGCTGTTTTTT
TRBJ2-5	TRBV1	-	CTSIPIKTSGRGPQYF	TGCACCAGCATCCCCATCAAGACTAGCGGGAGAGGGCCCCAGTACTTC
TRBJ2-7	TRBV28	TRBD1	CASSRMGQGGYEQYF	TGTGCCAGCAGCCGCATGGGACAGGGAGGCTACGAGCAGTACTTC
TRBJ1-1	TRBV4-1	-	CASSQVGRTNTEAFF	TGCGCCAGCAGCCAAGTAGGACGGACAAACACTGAAGCTTTCTTT
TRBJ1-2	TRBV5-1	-	CASSLDWSYGYTF	TGCGCCAGCAGCCTGGACTGGAGCTATGGCTACACCTTC
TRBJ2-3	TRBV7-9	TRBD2	CASSLAGGDTQYF	TGTGCCAGCAGCTTAGCGGGGGGGGATACGCAGTATTTT
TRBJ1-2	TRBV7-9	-	CASIQGDSKNHYGYTF	TGTGCCAGCATCCAAGGCGACTCCAAAAACCACTATGGCTACACCTTC
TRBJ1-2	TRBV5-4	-	CASSEVIGVPYGYTF	TGTGCCAGCAGCGAGGTAATAGGGGTTCCCTATGGCTACACCTTC
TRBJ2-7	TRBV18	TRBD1	CASSRGQRTVYEQYF	TGTGCCAGCTCACGGGGACAGCGAACTGTCTACGAGCAGTACTTC
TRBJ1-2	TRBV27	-	CASSLLRGGNGYTF	TGTGCCAGCAGTTTATTGCGCGGGGGCAATGGCTACACCTTC
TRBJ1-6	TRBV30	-	CAWRPVGGQGSPLHF	TGTGCCTGGCGCCCCGTGGGGGGGCAGGGTTCACCCCTCCACTTT
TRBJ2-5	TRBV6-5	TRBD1	CASLGQGQETQYF	TGTGCCAGCCTCGGACAGGGGCAAGAGACCCAGTACTTC
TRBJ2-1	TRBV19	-	CASSMFRDTNEQFF	TGTGCCAGTAGTATGTTCCGGGACACCAATGAGCAGTTCTTC
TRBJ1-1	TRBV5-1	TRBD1	CASSSTPGQSNTEAFF	TGCGCCAGCAGCTCGACTCCGGGACAGTCGAACACTGAAGCTTTCTTT
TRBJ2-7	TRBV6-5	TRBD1	CASSYADRAYEQYF	TGTGCCAGCAGTTACGCGGACAGGGCCTACGAGCAGTACTTC
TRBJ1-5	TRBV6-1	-	CASRGGYSNQPQHF	TGTGCCAGCAGAGGGGGATATAGCAATCAGCCCCAGCATTTT
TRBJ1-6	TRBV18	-	CASSRSGVGNNSPLHF	TGTGCCAGTTCACGTTCAGGGGTCGGGAATAATTCACCCCTCCACTTT
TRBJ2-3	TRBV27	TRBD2	CASGSLAGGSDTQYF	TGTGCCAGCGGCTCTTTAGCGGGGGGATCGGATACGCAGTATTTT
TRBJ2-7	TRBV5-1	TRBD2	CASSRSSGAYEQYF	TGCGCCAGCAGCAGGTCTAGCGGGGCCTACGAGCAGTACTTC
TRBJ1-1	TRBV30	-	CAWSVRRPEAFF	TGTGCCTGGAGTGTTAGGAGACCTGAAGCTTTCTTT
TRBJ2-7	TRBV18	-	CASSPSLAGDNSYEQYF	TGTGCCAGCTCACCTTCTCTCGCAGGGGACAACTCCTACGAGCAGTACTTC
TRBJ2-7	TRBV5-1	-	CASSSSGASSWEQYF	TGCGCCAGCAGCTCCAGCGGCGCTTCGAGTTGGGAGCAGTACTTC
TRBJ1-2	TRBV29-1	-	CSVGGQGAGYTF	TGCAGCGTTGGAGGACAAGGGGCTGGCTACACCTTC
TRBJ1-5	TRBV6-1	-	CASRQGPDNQPQHF	TGTGCCAGCAGGCAGGGGCCTGACAATCAGCCCCAGCATTTT
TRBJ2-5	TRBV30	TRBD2	CAWGLAGVHRETQYF	TGTGCCTGGGGACTAGCGGGAGTCCACCGGGAGACCCAGTACTTC